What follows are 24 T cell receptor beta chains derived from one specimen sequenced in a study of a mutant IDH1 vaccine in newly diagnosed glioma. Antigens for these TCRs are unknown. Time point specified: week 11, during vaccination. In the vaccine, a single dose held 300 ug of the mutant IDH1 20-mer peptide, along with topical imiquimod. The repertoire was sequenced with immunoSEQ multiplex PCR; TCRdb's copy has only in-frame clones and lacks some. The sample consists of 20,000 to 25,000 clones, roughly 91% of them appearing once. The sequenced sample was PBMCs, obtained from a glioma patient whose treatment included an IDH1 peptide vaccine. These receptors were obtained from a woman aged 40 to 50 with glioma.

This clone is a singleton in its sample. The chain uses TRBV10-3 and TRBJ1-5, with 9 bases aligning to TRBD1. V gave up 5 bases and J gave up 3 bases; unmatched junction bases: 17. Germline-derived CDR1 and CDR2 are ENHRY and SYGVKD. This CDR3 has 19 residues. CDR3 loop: CAISRGLGSGTGLNQPQHF. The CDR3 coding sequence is TGTGCCATCAGTCGGGGTCTTGGTTCGGGGACAGGGCTCAATCAGCCCCAGCATTTT.

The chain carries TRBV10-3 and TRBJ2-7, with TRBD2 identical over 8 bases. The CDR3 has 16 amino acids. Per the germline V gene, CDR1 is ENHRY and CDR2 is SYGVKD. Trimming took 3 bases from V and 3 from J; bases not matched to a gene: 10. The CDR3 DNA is TGTGCCATCAGTGATTTCGGCGGGAGGAACGTCTACGAGCAGTACTTC. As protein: CAISDFGGRNVYEQYF.

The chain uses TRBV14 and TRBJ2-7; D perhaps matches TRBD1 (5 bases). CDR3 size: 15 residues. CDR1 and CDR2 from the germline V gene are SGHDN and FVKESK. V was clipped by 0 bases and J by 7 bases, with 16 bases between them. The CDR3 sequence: CASSQEYRPIREQYF. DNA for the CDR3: TGTGCCAGCAGCCAAGAGTACAGGCCAATACGAGAGCAGTACTTC.

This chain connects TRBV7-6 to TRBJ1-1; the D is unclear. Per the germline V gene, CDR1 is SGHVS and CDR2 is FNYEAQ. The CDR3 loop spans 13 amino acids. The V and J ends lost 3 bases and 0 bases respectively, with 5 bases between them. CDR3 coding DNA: TGTGCCAGCAGCTTTTATGTGAACACTGAAGCTTTCTTT. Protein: CASSFYVNTEAFF.

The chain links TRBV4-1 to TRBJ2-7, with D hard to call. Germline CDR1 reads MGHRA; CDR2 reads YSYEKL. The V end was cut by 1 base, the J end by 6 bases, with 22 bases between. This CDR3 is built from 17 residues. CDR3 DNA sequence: TGCGCCAGCAGCCAAGGGGTTCTCGGACGCGAACAGCGCGAGCAGTACTTC. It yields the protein CASSQGVLGREQREQYF.

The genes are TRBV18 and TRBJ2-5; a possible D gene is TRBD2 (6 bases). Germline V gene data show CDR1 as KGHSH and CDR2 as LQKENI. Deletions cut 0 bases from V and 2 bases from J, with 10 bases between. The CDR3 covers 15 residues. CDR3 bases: TGTGCCAGCTCACCACCAACTAGCCCACAAGAGACCCAGTACTTC. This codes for CASSPPTSPQETQYF.

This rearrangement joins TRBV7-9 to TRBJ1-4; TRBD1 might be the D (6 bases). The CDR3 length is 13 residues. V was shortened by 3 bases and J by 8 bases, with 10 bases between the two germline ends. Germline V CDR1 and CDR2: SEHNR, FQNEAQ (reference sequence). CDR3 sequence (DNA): TGTGCCAGCAGCTTGGGGGCCAAGGAAAAACTGTTTTTT. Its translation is CASSLGAKEKLFF.

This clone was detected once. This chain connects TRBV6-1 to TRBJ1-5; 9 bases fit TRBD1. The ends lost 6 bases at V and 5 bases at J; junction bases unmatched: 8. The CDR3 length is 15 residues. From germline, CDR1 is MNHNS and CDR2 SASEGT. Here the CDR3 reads CASSPPRTGDQPQHF. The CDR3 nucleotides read TGTGCCAGCAGCCCCCCCCGGACAGGGGATCAGCCCCAGCATTTT.

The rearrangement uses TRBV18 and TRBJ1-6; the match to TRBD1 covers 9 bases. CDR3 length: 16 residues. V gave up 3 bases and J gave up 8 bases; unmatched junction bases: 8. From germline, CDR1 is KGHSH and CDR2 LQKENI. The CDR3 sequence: CASSPTMTGGDSPLHF. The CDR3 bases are TGTGCCAGCTCACCTACAATGACAGGGGGAGATTCACCCCTCCACTTT. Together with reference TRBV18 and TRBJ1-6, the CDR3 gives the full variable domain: NAGVMQNPRHLVRRRGQEARLRCSPMKGHSHVYWYRQLPEEGLKFMVYLQKENIIDESGMPKERFSAEFPKEGPSILRIQQVVRGDSAAYFCASSPTMTGGDSPLHFGNGTRLTVT.

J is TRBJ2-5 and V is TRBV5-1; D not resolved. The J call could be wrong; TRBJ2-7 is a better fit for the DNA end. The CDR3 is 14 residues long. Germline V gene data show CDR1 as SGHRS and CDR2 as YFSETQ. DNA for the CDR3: TGCGCCAGCAGCCCCCGATCAGCTAGCTACGAGCAGTACTTC. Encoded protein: CASSPRSASYEQYF.

The CDR3 reads CASSLTVTNEKLFF. CDR3 nucleotides: TGCGCCAGCAGCTTGACAGTTACTAATGAAAAACTGTTTTTT. V is TRBV5-1 and J is TRBJ1-4; D call uncertain. Trimming stripped 1 base from V and 2 bases from J, with 6 bases between. Germline V CDR1 and CDR2: SGHRS, YFSETQ. The CDR3 sequence is 14 residues long.

Here the CDR3 reads CASSLGQDGYTF. The CDR3 DNA sequence: TGTGCCAGCAGCTTGGGGCAGGATGGCTACACCTTC. The chain joins TRBV5-4 to TRBJ1-2; D is undetermined. This CDR3 has 12 residues. Germline V lookup: CDR1 SGHNT, CDR2 YYREEE (reference sequence). Trimming stripped 0 bases from V and 6 bases from J, with 6 bases between.

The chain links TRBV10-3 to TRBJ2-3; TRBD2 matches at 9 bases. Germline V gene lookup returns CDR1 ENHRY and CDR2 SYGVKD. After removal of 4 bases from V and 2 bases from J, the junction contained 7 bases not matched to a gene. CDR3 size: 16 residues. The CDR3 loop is CAISASGGTHTDTQYF. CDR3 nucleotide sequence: TGTGCCATCAGTGCAAGCGGGGGGACCCACACAGATACGCAGTATTTT.

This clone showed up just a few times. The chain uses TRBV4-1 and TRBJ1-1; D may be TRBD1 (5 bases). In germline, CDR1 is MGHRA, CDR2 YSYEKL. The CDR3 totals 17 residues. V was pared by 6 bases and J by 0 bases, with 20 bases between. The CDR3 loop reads CASRSGRPVKMNTEAFF. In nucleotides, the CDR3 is TGCGCCAGCAGATCGGGACGCCCAGTCAAGATGAACACTGAAGCTTTCTTT.

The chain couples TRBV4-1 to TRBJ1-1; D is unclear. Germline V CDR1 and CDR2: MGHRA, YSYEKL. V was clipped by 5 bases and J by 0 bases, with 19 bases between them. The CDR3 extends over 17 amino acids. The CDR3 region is CASSFRSTPPMNTEAFF. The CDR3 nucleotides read TGCGCCAGCAGCTTCCGAAGCACCCCCCCTATGAACACTGAAGCTTTCTTT.

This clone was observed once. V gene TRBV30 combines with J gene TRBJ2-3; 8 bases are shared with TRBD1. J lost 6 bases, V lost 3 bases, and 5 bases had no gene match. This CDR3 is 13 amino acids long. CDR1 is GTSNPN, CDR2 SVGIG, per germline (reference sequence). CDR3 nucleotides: TGTGCCTGGAGCGCACAGGGGGTGGATACGCAGTATTTT. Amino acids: CAWSAQGVDTQYF. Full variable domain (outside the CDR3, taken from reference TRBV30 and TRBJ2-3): SQTIHQWPATLVQPVGSPLSLECTVEGTSNPNLYWYRQAAGRGLQLLFYSVGIGQISSEVPQNLSASRPQDRQFILSSKKLLLSDSGFYLCAWSAQGVDTQYFGPGTRLTVL.

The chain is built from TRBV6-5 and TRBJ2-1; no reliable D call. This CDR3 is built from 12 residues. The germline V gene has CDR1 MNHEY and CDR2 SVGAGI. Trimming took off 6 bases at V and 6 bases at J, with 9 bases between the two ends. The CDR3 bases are TGTGCCAGCAGAACCACGGGCAATGAGCAGTTCTTC. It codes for CASRTTGNEQFF.

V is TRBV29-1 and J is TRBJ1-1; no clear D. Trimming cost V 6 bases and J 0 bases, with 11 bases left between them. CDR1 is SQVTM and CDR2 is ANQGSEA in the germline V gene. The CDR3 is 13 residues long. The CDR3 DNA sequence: TGCAGCGTCAGAGGACGGATGAACACTGAAGCTTTCTTT. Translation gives CSVRGRMNTEAFF.

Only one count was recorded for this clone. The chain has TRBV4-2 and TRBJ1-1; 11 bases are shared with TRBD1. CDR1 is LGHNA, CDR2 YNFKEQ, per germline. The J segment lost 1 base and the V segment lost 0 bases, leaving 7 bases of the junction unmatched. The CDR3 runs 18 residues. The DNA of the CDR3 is TGTGCCAGCAGCCAAGAGGGGACAGGGGGAACCTGGAACACTGAAGCTTTCTTT. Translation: CASSQEGTGGTWNTEAFF.

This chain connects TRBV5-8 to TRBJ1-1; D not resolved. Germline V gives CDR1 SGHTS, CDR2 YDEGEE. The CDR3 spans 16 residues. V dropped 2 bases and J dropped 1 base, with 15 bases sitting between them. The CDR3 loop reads CASSLGGPFKNTEAFF. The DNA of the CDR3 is TGTGCCAGCAGCTTAGGTGGCCCTTTTAAGAACACTGAAGCTTTCTTT.

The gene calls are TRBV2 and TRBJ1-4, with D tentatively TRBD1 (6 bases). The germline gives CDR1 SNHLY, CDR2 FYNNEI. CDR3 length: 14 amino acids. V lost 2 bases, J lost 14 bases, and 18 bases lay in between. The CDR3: CASSEKFGGVGLFF. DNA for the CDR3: TGTGCCAGCAGTGAAAAGTTTGGGGGCGTTGGGCTGTTTTTT.

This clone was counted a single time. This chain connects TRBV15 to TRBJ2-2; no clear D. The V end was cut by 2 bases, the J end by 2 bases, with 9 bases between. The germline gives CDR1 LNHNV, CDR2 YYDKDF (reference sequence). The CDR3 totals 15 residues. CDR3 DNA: TGTGCCACCAGCAGATACACCGGAAACACCGGGGAGCTGTTTTTT. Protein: CATSRYTGNTGELFF.

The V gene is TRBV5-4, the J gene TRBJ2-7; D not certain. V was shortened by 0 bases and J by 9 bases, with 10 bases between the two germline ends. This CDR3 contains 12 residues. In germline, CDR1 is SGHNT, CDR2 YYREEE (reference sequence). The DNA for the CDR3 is TGTGCCAGCAGCTTGGACCGGCTAGGGCAGTACTTC. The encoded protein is CASSLDRLGQYF.

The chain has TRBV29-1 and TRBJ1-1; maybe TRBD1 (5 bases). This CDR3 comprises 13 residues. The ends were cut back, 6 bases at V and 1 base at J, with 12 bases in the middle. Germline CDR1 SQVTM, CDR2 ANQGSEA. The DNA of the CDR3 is TGCAGCGTGGAAAGACAGCGGAACACTGAAGCTTTCTTT. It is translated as CSVERQRNTEAFF.